This TCR beta chain originates from a study of Graves' ophthalmopathy and Graves' hyperthyroidism. Study-level points and caveats: Clonotypes were expanded in thyroid at above 0.001 frequency, and most also appeared in blood. A 13-signature model separated ophthalmopathy from stable hyperthyroidism, reaching 85% to 90% sensitivity and around 79% specificity cross-validated. Ophthalmopathy progression prediction by the model yielded a sensitivity of approximately 70% and a specificity of around 72%.

As concerns this clonotype: What it binds is not known.

Germline V gives CDR1 MNHEY, CDR2 SVGAGI. V shed 0 bases and J 7 bases; nucleotides not matched to a gene: 4. The CDR3 has 15 amino acids. RNA transcripts were the template, and TCR beta CDR3 regions were amplified from them. In the first round, RT-PCR was carried out with HTBI primers, and a multiplex PCR formed the second round. TCRdb reanalysed the multiplex PCR reads using MiXCR and keeps one entry per CDR3 protein. The sample gives about 740,000 distinct CDR3 sequences, roughly two fifths of which show up once; 44% is in the top ten. The clonotype was recovered from an adult man with Graves' ophthalmopathy. The chain has TRBV6-5 and TRBJ1-2; 11 bases map to TRBD1. Material: peripheral blood. DNA of the CDR3: TGTGCCAGCAGTTACTCAGGACAGGGGGCAGGTGGCTACACCTTC. Translation gives CASSYSGQGAGGYTF.